This is a list of T cell receptor beta chains from one sample in a study of CD8+ T cells in alopecia areata. The method was immunoSEQ multiplex PCR; TCRdb's version includes in-frame clones alone and lacks a portion of them. Of about 300,000 clones in the sample, 58% were seen once. Sequenced here: CD4+ T cells sorted from blood, sampled at week 24, from a patient treated with tofacitinib. The receptors here all came from a human donor with alopecia areata. The CDR3 runs from the conserved cysteine through the conserved F or W. Fields, in order: J gene, CDR3 length, V gene, clone size, D gene, CDR3 protein, CDR3 DNA. A D gene is named only where the DNA matches it firmly. Clone size is stated in some rows and not others, as once, few, many or a class when expanded.

TRBJ2-1	13	TRBV6-5	-	-	CASSYSLGNEQFF	TGTGCCAGCAGTTACTCGTTGGGCAATGAGCAGTTCTTC
TRBJ2-5	13	TRBV30	-	-	CAWTRVDQETQYF	TGTGCCTGGACCAGGGTGGACCAAGAGACCCAGTACTTC
TRBJ2-5	15	TRBV2	-	-	CARNARTVLGETQYF	TGTGCCAGAAACGCAAGGACAGTCCTAGGGGAGACCCAGTACTTC
TRBJ2-7	14	TRBV27	few	-	CASSLSWREYEQYF	TGTGCCAGCAGTTTGTCGTGGCGGGAATACGAGCAGTACTTC
TRBJ2-3	17	TRBV23-1	-	TRBD2	CASSPGREGMKTDTQYF	TGCGCCAGCAGCCCCGGGCGGGAGGGGATGAAGACAGATACGCAGTATTTT
TRBJ1-4	17	TRBV7-9	-	TRBD1	CASSLWTGGRTNEKLFF	TGTGCCAGCAGCTTATGGACAGGGGGAAGAACTAATGAAAAACTGTTTTTT
TRBJ2-7	15	TRBV6-5	-	TRBD1	CASRDRGIGPYEQYF	TGTGCCAGCAGAGACAGGGGGATAGGGCCATACGAGCAGTACTTC
TRBJ1-1	12	TRBV29-1	-	TRBD1	CSARQGNTEAFF	TGCAGCGCGAGACAGGGGAACACTGAAGCTTTCTTT
TRBJ1-5	14	TRBV2	few	-	CASRVPASNQPQHF	TGTGCCAGCAGAGTGCCAGCCTCTAATCAGCCCCAGCATTTT
TRBJ2-7	14	TRBV7-2	few	-	CASSSMKGIHEQYF	TGTGCCAGCAGCTCCATGAAGGGGATCCACGAGCAGTACTTC
TRBJ2-3	16	TRBV28	-	-	CASSAPQRVSTDTQYF	TGTGCCAGCAGTGCCCCACAGCGAGTTAGCACAGATACGCAGTATTTT
TRBJ2-3	15	TRBV6-5	-	-	CASIARGGSTDTQYF	TGTGCCAGCATAGCCAGAGGGGGATCCACAGATACGCAGTATTTT
TRBJ2-6	14	TRBV6-5	-	-	CASLEGAGANVLTF	TGTGCCAGCCTAGAGGGGGCTGGGGCCAACGTCCTGACTTTC
TRBJ2-5	14	TRBV9	-	-	CASSADSWGETQYF	TGTGCCAGCAGCGCCGACAGCTGGGGAGAGACCCAGTACTTC
TRBJ2-1	14	TRBV27	-	-	CASSLSTAYNEQFF	TGTGCCAGCAGTTTATCCACGGCCTACAATGAGCAGTTCTTC
TRBJ1-2	15	TRBV6-1	-	-	CASSPSPTGSSGYTF	TGTGCCAGCAGTCCTTCCCCCACAGGGAGTAGCGGCTACACCTTC
TRBJ2-5	13	TRBV25-1	once	-	CASSEPGQETQYF	TGTGCCAGCAGTGAACCCGGTCAAGAGACCCAGTACTTC
TRBJ2-7	14	TRBV7-9	-	-	CASSSPRGSYEQYF	TGTGCCAGCAGCTCCCCCCGCGGGTCCTACGAGCAGTACTTC
TRBJ2-7	13	TRBV6-6	-	-	CASSPAPRAEQYF	TGTGCCAGCAGTCCCGCCCCTAGAGCCGAGCAGTACTTC
TRBJ1-5	15	TRBV9	-	-	CASSVGGRGNQPQHF	TGTGCCAGCAGCGTAGGGGGCAGGGGCAATCAGCCCCAGCATTTT
TRBJ1-1	13	TRBV9	-	-	CASTSGSWGAAFF	TGTGCCAGCACCAGTGGGTCATGGGGGGCGGCTTTCTTT
TRBJ2-5	14	TRBV2	-	-	CASSVGTLSETQYF	TGTGCCAGCAGTGTGGGGACTTTGTCAGAGACCCAGTACTTC
TRBJ2-3	13	TRBV11-3	few	-	CASSLEGTDTQYF	TGTGCCAGCAGCTTAGAGGGCACAGATACGCAGTATTTT
TRBJ1-2	13	TRBV2	-	-	CASIPGGYSGYTF	TGTGCCAGCATCCCTGGGGGATATAGTGGCTACACCTTC
TRBJ2-3	16	TRBV18	-	-	CASSRDWEPNTDTQYF	TGTGCCAGCTCCCGTGACTGGGAACCTAACACAGATACGCAGTATTTT
TRBJ2-7	12	TRBV4-3	few	-	CASSRGGYEQYF	TGCGCCAGCAGCCGAGGAGGGTACGAGCAGTACTTC
TRBJ2-1	14	TRBV29-1	few	TRBD2	CSATLAGGVGEQFF	TGCAGCGCCACCTTAGCGGGGGGAGTCGGTGAGCAGTTCTTC
TRBJ2-6	15	TRBV5-6	-	-	CASSLPITGANVLTF	TGTGCCAGCAGCTTGCCCATTACTGGGGCCAACGTCCTGACTTTC
TRBJ1-1	16	TRBV11-2	-	-	CASSLDGSLAGTEAFF	TGTGCCAGCAGCTTAGATGGATCCCTGGCGGGCACTGAAGCTTTCTTT
TRBJ1-1	13	TRBV29-1	few	-	CSVERKIIPEAFF	TGCAGCGTTGAGCGCAAGATAATCCCTGAAGCTTTCTTT
TRBJ2-7	12	TRBV30	-	-	CAWSLQGYEQYF	TGTGCCTGGAGCTTACAGGGTTACGAGCAGTACTTC
TRBJ1-1	13	TRBV29-1	-	-	CSVGVDGNTEAFF	TGCAGCGTTGGGGTGGACGGGAACACTGAAGCTTTCTTT
TRBJ2-3	15	TRBV30	few	-	CAWSVDWTATDTQYF	TGTGCCTGGAGTGTAGATTGGACCGCCACAGATACGCAGTATTTT
TRBJ2-1	15	TRBV30	-	-	CAWRDGTYTYNEQFF	TGTGCCTGGAGAGATGGGACTTATACCTACAATGAGCAGTTCTTC
TRBJ2-7	15	TRBV7-3	-	TRBD2	CASTSQGLTAYEQYF	TGTGCCAGCACTAGTCAGGGACTAACGGCCTACGAGCAGTACTTC
TRBJ2-7	13	TRBV10-3	-	TRBD1	CAISGTGPYEQYF	TGTGCCATCAGTGGGACAGGGCCCTACGAGCAGTACTTC
TRBJ1-1	13	TRBV6-5	-	-	CASSYDHNTEAFF	TGTGCCAGCAGTTACGACCATAACACTGAAGCTTTCTTT
TRBJ2-7	14	TRBV29-1	-	TRBD2	CSVDGSGVSYEQYF	TGCAGCGTTGACGGTAGCGGGGTCTCCTACGAGCAGTACTTC